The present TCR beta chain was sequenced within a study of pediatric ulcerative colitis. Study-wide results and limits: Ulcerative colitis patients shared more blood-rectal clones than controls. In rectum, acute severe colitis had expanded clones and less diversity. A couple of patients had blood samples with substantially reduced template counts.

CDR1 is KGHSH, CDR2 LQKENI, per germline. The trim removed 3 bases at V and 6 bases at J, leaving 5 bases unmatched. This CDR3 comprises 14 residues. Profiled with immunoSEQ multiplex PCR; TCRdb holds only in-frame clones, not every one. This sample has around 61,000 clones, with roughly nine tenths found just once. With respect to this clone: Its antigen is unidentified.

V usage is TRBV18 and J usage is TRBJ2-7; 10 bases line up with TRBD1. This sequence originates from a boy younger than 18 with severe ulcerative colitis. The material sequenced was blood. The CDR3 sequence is CASSPGTGDREQYF. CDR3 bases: TGTGCCAGCTCACCCGGGACAGGGGACCGCGAGCAGTACTTC.